The rows below give T cell receptor beta chains drawn from one sample of a study of chemoradiotherapy in HPV16-positive cancers. Only in-frame clones appear in the TCRdb table, and some are missing; sequencing was by immunoSEQ multiplex PCR. This table holds about 5,100 clones, 65% to 85% found once. Material: tumor tissue, obtained from a patient who underwent chemoradiotherapy. These receptors all come from a human donor with HPV-associated anogenital cancer. Both conserved end residues are part of each CDR3. A D gene is named only where the DNA matches it firmly. The listing skips clone size in some rows; elsewhere it reads once, few, many or a size class.

v_gene: TRBV2
d_gene: NA
j_gene: TRBJ2-7
abundance: NA
CDR3nt: TGTGCCAGCAGTCAATCAAGGAGCTCCTACGAGCAGTACTTC
CDR3aa: CASSQSRSSYEQYF

v_gene: TRBV10-3
d_gene: NA
j_gene: TRBJ1-6
abundance: few
CDR3nt: TGTGCCATCAGTGAGGGCTCCTATAATTCACCCCTCCACTTT
CDR3aa: CAISEGSYNSPLHF

v_gene: TRBV5-1
d_gene: TRBD2
j_gene: TRBJ2-1
abundance: NA
CDR3nt: TGCGCCAGCAGCTTGAATCGATCTAGCGGGGGCAGATACAATGAGCAGTTCTTC
CDR3aa: CASSLNRSSGGRYNEQFF

v_gene: TRBV11-3
d_gene: TRBD1
j_gene: TRBJ2-2
abundance: NA
CDR3nt: TGTGCCAGCAGCTTCACAGGGGACAACACCGGGGAGCTGTTTTTT
CDR3aa: CASSFTGDNTGELFF

v_gene: TRBV7-9
d_gene: TRBD2
j_gene: TRBJ2-2
abundance: NA
CDR3nt: TGTGCCAGCAGCCAACTAGCGGGGGGCGACACCGGGGAGCTGTTTTTT
CDR3aa: CASSQLAGGDTGELFF

v_gene: TRBV11-2
d_gene: NA
j_gene: TRBJ1-2
abundance: NA
CDR3nt: TGTGCCAGCGATCCGGGCCCCATCCGAGGGGGCTACACCTTC
CDR3aa: CASDPGPIRGGYTF

v_gene: TRBV28
d_gene: TRBD2
j_gene: TRBJ2-7
abundance: NA
CDR3nt: TGTGCCAGCAGTTCCCTGAGCGGGGCCTACTACGAGCAGTACTTC
CDR3aa: CASSSLSGAYYEQYF

v_gene: TRBV5-5
d_gene: NA
j_gene: TRBJ2-5
abundance: NA
CDR3nt: TGTGCCAGCAGCTTGGGGGGTCAGGACCGGCCCCAGTACTTC
CDR3aa: CASSLGGQDRPQYF

v_gene: TRBV5-5
d_gene: NA
j_gene: TRBJ1-2
abundance: NA
CDR3nt: TGTGCCAGCAGCTTGCCCGGAACGGGATATGGCTACACCTTC
CDR3aa: CASSLPGTGYGYTF

v_gene: TRBV6-1
d_gene: NA
j_gene: TRBJ1-2
abundance: few
CDR3nt: TGTGCCAGCAGTGAACTGAGGCCGCAGGGAGGCTACACCTTC
CDR3aa: CASSELRPQGGYTF

v_gene: TRBV5-1
d_gene: NA
j_gene: TRBJ1-1
abundance: NA
CDR3nt: TGCGCCACCCGCACGGCCGGCATGAACACTGAAGCTTTCTTT
CDR3aa: CATRTAGMNTEAFF

v_gene: TRBV19
d_gene: NA
j_gene: TRBJ2-1
abundance: NA
CDR3nt: TGTGCCAGTACCCCTGGAGGGGGGAGGTACAATGAGCAGTTCTTC
CDR3aa: CASTPGGGRYNEQFF

v_gene: TRBV2
d_gene: TRBD2
j_gene: TRBJ2-5
abundance: once
CDR3nt: TGTGCCAGCAGGGACGCTAGCGGGGAAGAGACCCAGTACTTC
CDR3aa: CASRDASGEETQYF

v_gene: TRBV4-1
d_gene: NA
j_gene: TRBJ1-3
abundance: NA
CDR3nt: TGCGCCAGCAGCCAAGATGAGGGCTCTGGAAACACCATATATTTT
CDR3aa: CASSQDEGSGNTIYF

v_gene: TRBV7-9
d_gene: TRBD1
j_gene: TRBJ1-1
abundance: NA
CDR3nt: TGTGCCAGCAGCTTACAGGGGGGAGAGACTGAAGCTTTCTTT
CDR3aa: CASSLQGGETEAFF

v_gene: TRBV6-5
d_gene: NA
j_gene: TRBJ1-1
abundance: NA
CDR3nt: TGTGCCAGCAGTTACGGGAACCCTGACACTGAAGCTTTCTTT
CDR3aa: CASSYGNPDTEAFF

v_gene: TRBV30
d_gene: TRBD1
j_gene: TRBJ2-1
abundance: once
CDR3nt: TGTGCCTGGGACTTTTTCGGGAGTTTAACGGGACAGGGGAAGGGTGAGCAGTTCTTC
CDR3aa: CAWDFFGSLTGQGKGEQFF

v_gene: TRBV30
d_gene: NA
j_gene: TRBJ1-5
abundance: NA
CDR3nt: TGTGCCTGGGGAAAACAGGGTAATCAGCCCCAGCATTTT
CDR3aa: CAWGKQGNQPQHF